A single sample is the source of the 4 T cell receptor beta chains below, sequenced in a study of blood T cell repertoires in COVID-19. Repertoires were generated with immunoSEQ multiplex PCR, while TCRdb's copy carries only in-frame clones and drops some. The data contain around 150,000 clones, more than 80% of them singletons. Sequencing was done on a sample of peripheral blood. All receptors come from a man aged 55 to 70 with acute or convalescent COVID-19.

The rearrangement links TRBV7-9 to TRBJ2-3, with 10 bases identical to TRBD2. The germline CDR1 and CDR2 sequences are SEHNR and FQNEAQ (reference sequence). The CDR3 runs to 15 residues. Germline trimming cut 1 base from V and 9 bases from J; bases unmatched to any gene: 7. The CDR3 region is CASSLGSGGANTQYF. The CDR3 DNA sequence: TGTGCCAGCAGCTTAGGAAGCGGGGGGGCAAACACGCAGTATTTT. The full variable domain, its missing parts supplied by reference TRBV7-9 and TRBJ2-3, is DTGVSQNPRHKITKRGQNVTFRCDPISEHNRLYWYRQTLGQGPEFLTYFQNEAQLEKSRLLSDRFSAERPKGSFSTLEIQRTEQGDSAMYLCASSLGSGGANTQYFGPGTRLTVL.

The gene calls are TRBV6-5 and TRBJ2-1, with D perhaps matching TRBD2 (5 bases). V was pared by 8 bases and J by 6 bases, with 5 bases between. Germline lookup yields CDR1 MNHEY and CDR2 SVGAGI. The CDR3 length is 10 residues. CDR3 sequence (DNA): TGTGCCAGCGGAGGCAATGAGCAGTTCTTC. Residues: CASGGNEQFF.

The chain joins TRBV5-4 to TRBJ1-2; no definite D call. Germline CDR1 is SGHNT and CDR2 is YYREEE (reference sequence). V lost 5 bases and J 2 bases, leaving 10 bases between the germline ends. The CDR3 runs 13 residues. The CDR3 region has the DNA TGTGCCAGCAGTCCCGACACCAACTATGGCTACACCTTC. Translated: CASSPDTNYGYTF. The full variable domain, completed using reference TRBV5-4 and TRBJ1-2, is ETGVTQSPTHLIKTRGQQVTLRCSSQSGHNTVSWYQQALGQGPQFIFQYYREEENGRGNFPPRFSGLQFPNYSSELNVNALELDDSALYLCASSPDTNYGYTFGSGTRLTVV.

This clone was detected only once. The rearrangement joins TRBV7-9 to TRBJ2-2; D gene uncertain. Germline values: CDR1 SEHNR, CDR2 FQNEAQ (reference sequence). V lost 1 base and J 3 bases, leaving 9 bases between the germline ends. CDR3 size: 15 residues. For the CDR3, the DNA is TGTGCCAGCAGCTTAGAAGTCAGATACACCGGGGAGCTGTTTTTT. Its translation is CASSLEVRYTGELFF. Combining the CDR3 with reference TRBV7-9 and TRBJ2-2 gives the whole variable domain DTGVSQNPRHKITKRGQNVTFRCDPISEHNRLYWYRQTLGQGPEFLTYFQNEAQLEKSRLLSDRFSAERPKGSFSTLEIQRTEQGDSAMYLCASSLEVRYTGELFFGEGSRLTVL.